The rows below give T cell receptor beta chains drawn from one sample of a study of blood T cell repertoires in COVID-19. Method: immunoSEQ multiplex PCR; TCRdb's copy keeps in-frame clones and lacks some. The repertoire has about 200,000 clones, about 79% of them found once; the top ten carry roughly an eighth. Sequencing was done on a sample of peripheral blood. Every receptor here comes from a human donor in a cohort sampled during active COVID-19. Both conserved end residues are part of each CDR3. D genes are given only for firm matches. Clone size appears in some rows only: once, few, many, or a class for an expanded clone.

v_call: TRBV29-1; clone_size: many; d_call: NA; j_call: TRBJ1-2; cdr3_aa: CSVSSYGYTF; cdr3_nt: TGCAGCGTCTCCTCCTATGGCTACACCTTC
v_call: TRBV7-8; clone_size: NA; d_call: TRBD1; j_call: TRBJ1-3; cdr3_aa: CASSWTGGATGNTIYF; cdr3_nt: TGTGCCAGCAGCTGGACAGGGGGTGCAACTGGAAACACCATATATTTT
v_call: TRBV19; clone_size: NA; d_call: NA; j_call: TRBJ1-6; cdr3_aa: CASSPRDFIKSSPLHF; cdr3_nt: TGTGCCAGTAGTCCAAGGGACTTTATTAAGAGTTCACCCCTCCACTTT
v_call: TRBV4-2; clone_size: NA; d_call: TRBD2; j_call: TRBJ2-3; cdr3_aa: CASSQTSGRQTDTQYF; cdr3_nt: TGTGCCAGCAGCCAGACTAGCGGGAGACAGACAGATACGCAGTATTTT
v_call: TRBV7-2; clone_size: few; d_call: TRBD2; j_call: TRBJ2-7; cdr3_aa: CASSLARGGRAYEQYF; cdr3_nt: TGTGCCAGCAGCTTAGCGCGGGGCGGGAGGGCTTACGAGCAGTACTTC
v_call: TRBV5-4; clone_size: few; d_call: TRBD2; j_call: TRBJ2-1; cdr3_aa: CASSSGLAGASYNEQFF; cdr3_nt: TGTGCCAGCAGCTCCGGACTAGCGGGAGCATCCTACAATGAGCAGTTCTTC
v_call: TRBV5-1; clone_size: NA; d_call: TRBD1; j_call: TRBJ1-2; cdr3_aa: CASSPDRGGYTF; cdr3_nt: TGCGCCAGCAGCCCTGACAGGGGTGGCTACACCTTC
v_call: TRBV9; clone_size: NA; d_call: TRBD2; j_call: TRBJ2-5; cdr3_aa: CASSVTSGNEGTQYF; cdr3_nt: TGTGCCAGCAGCGTAACTAGCGGGAATGAGGGGACCCAGTACTTC
v_call: TRBV7-9; clone_size: once; d_call: TRBD1; j_call: TRBJ2-7; cdr3_aa: CASSPRTGTYEQYF; cdr3_nt: TGTGCCAGCAGCCCTAGGACAGGTACCTACGAGCAGTACTTC
v_call: TRBV3-1/TRBV3-2; clone_size: NA; d_call: NA; j_call: TRBJ2-1; cdr3_aa: CASSQVVVGEQFF; cdr3_nt: TGTGCCAGCAGCCAAGTAGTCGTTGGTGAGCAGTTCTTC
v_call: TRBV19; clone_size: NA; d_call: TRBD2; j_call: TRBJ2-3; cdr3_aa: CASSMGLAGASTDTQYF; cdr3_nt: TGTGCCAGTAGTATGGGACTAGCGGGAGCTAGCACAGATACGCAGTATTTT
v_call: TRBV18; clone_size: NA; d_call: TRBD1; j_call: TRBJ2-5; cdr3_aa: CASSATGGTQYF; cdr3_nt: TGTGCCAGCTCAGCGACAGGGGGGACCCAGTACTTC
v_call: TRBV18; clone_size: once; d_call: TRBD2; j_call: TRBJ2-1; cdr3_aa: CASSTWTSGIEEQFF; cdr3_nt: TGTGCCAGCTCAACATGGACTAGCGGGATAGAGGAGCAGTTCTTC
v_call: TRBV19; clone_size: few; d_call: NA; j_call: TRBJ2-5; cdr3_aa: CASSYREEETQYF; cdr3_nt: TGTGCCAGTAGTTACAGGGAAGAAGAGACCCAGTACTTC
v_call: TRBV4-1; clone_size: NA; d_call: NA; j_call: TRBJ1-5; cdr3_aa: CASSQKEGADSNQPQHF; cdr3_nt: TGCGCCAGCAGCCAAAAAGAGGGAGCGGATAGCAATCAGCCCCAGCATTTT
v_call: TRBV11-2; clone_size: NA; d_call: TRBD2; j_call: TRBJ2-5; cdr3_aa: CASSLGLAGVETQYF; cdr3_nt: TGTGCCAGCAGCTTAGGTCTAGCGGGAGTAGAGACCCAGTACTTC
v_call: TRBV9; clone_size: NA; d_call: NA; j_call: TRBJ2-5; cdr3_aa: CASSVAGPETQYF; cdr3_nt: TGTGCCAGCAGCGTAGCAGGGCCAGAGACCCAGTACTTC
v_call: TRBV29-1; clone_size: NA; d_call: TRBD1; j_call: TRBJ2-3; cdr3_aa: CSVQTGTDTQYF; cdr3_nt: TGCAGCGTGCAGACAGGGACAGATACGCAGTATTTT
v_call: TRBV27; clone_size: NA; d_call: TRBD2; j_call: TRBJ2-7; cdr3_aa: CASSSGRSPYEQYF; cdr3_nt: TGTGCCAGCAGTAGCGGGAGGTCTCCTTACGAGCAGTACTTC
v_call: TRBV5-1; clone_size: NA; d_call: TRBD1; j_call: TRBJ2-7; cdr3_aa: CASRPQDRGTYEQYF; cdr3_nt: TGCGCCAGCAGACCCCAGGACAGGGGGACCTACGAGCAGTACTTC
v_call: TRBV6-6; clone_size: NA; d_call: TRBD1; j_call: TRBJ1-4; cdr3_aa: CASSYPGQGDEKLFF; cdr3_nt: TGTGCCAGCAGTTACCCGGGACAGGGGGATGAAAAACTGTTTTTT
v_call: TRBV5-1; clone_size: NA; d_call: TRBD1; j_call: TRBJ2-1; cdr3_aa: CASSLAVTGTGGMDEQFF; cdr3_nt: TGCGCCAGCAGCTTGGCCGTGACGGGGACAGGGGGGATGGATGAGCAGTTCTTC